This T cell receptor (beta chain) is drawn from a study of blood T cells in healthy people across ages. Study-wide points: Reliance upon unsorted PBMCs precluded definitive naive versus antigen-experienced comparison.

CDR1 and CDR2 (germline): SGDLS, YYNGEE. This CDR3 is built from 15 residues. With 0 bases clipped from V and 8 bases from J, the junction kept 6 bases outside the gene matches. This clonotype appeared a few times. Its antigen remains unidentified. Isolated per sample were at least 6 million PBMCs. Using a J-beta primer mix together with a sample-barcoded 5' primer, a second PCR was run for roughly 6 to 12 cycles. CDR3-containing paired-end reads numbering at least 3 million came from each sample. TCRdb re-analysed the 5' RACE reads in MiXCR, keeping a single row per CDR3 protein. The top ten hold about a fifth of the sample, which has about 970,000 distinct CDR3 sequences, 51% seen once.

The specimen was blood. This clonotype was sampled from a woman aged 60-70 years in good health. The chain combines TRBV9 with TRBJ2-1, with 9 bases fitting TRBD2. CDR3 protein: CASSVGGLARDEQFF. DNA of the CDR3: TGTGCCAGCAGCGTAGGGGGACTAGCCAGGGATGAGCAGTTCTTC.